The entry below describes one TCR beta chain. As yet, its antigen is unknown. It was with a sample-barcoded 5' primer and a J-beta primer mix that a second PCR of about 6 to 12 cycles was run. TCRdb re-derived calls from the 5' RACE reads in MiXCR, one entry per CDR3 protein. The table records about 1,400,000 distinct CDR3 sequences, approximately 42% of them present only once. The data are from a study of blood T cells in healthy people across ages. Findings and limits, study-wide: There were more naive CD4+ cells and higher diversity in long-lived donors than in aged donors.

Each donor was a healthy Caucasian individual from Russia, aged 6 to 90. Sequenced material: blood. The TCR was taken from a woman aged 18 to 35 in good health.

CDR3 sequence reads: CASSPFTPGAFPPDTQYF. CDR3 in DNA: TGTGCCAGCAGCCCATTTACCCCGGGGGCGTTTCCCCCGGATACGCAGTATTTT. V and J are TRBV7-9 and TRBJ2-3; the D gene could be TRBD1 or TRBD2 (6 bases each). This CDR3 region has 18 residues. Trimming took 5 bases from V and 6 from J, leaving 27 bases between them. Germline CDR1 and CDR2: SEHNR and FQNEAQ (reference sequence).